The 27 T cell receptor beta chains presented below share a single source sample, sequenced in a study of CD8+CD57+ T cells in acquired aplastic anemia. Genomic DNA served as template for TCR beta VDJ and CDR3 profiling. TCRdb reprocessed the reads via MiXCR and lists one record per CDR3 protein. The data hold 190,000 or so distinct CDR3 sequences, with around 60% observed a single time. Material for sequencing was sorted CD4+, CD8+, or CD8+CD57+ T cells (not recorded which) from PBMCs. The receptors derive from a human donor in good health.

The V gene is TRBV7-2, the J gene TRBJ2-5, with 10 bases matching TRBD1. The CDR3 is 15 amino acids. Looked up from germline, CDR1 is SGHTA and CDR2 is FQGNSA. V trimming: 4 bases; J trimming: 6 bases; junction bases outside the gene matches: 8. The CDR3 loop reads CASSWGTGDQKTQYF. For the CDR3, the DNA is TGTGCCAGCAGCTGGGGGACAGGGGATCAAAAGACCCAGTACTTC.

This chain connects TRBV5-4 to TRBJ2-5; D may be TRBD1 (5 bases). In germline, CDR1 is SGHNT, CDR2 YYREEE (reference sequence). This CDR3 has 13 residues. Trimming removed 5 bases from V and 3 bases from J, with 11 bases in between. CDR3 bases: TGTGCCAGCAGGGGGCGCTCCGAAGAGACCCAGTACTTC. Encoded protein: CASRGRSEETQYF.

This chain joins TRBV20-1 and TRBJ2-1, with 7 bases that match TRBD1. This CDR3 has 15 amino acids. Losses at the gene ends were 1 base for V and 9 bases for J; bases not matched to a gene: 12. Germline V gene data show CDR1 as DFQATT and CDR2 as SNEGSKA (reference sequence). CDR3 in DNA: TGCAGTGCTAGAGGTGACAGGGCTCCCAACACTGAGCAGTTCTTC. Translated: CSARGDRAPNTEQFF.

This clonotype showed up many times. The chain links TRBV6-5 to TRBJ2-3; a possible D gene is TRBD2 (7 bases). V lost 7 bases to trimming and J lost 8 bases, with 16 bases between them. Per the germline V gene, CDR1 is MNHEY and CDR2 is SVGAGI. The CDR3 runs 13 residues. The CDR3: CASTGGGGSTQYF. Here the CDR3 DNA reads TGTGCCAGCACCGGAGGGGGGGGCAGTACGCAGTATTTT.

J is TRBJ2-7 and V is TRBV20-1; 9 bases are shared with TRBD1. The CDR3 has 15 residues. Trimming at V came to 6 bases and at J to 1 base, leaving 10 bases not matched to a gene. Germline assignment: CDR1 DFQATT and CDR2 SNEGSKA (reference sequence). CDR3 DNA sequence: TGCAGTGCCGTCTCCGGGACAGGGATGTCCTACGAGCAGTACTTC. It specifies CSAVSGTGMSYEQYF.

The chain has TRBV19 and TRBJ1-6; 8 positions match TRBD1. Per the germline V gene, CDR1 is LNHDA and CDR2 is SQIVND (reference sequence). The CDR3 runs 15 residues. The trim removed 8 bases at V and 6 bases at J, leaving 9 bases unmatched. The CDR3: CASSPKDRVNSPLHF. The CDR3 bases are TGTGCCAGTTCGCCGAAGGACAGGGTTAATTCACCCCTCCACTTT.

V is TRBV9 and J is TRBJ2-2; 9 bases fit TRBD2. Unmatched junction bases numbered 4, after V lost 1 base and J lost 6 bases. Germline V lookup: CDR1 SGDLS, CDR2 YYNGEE. The CDR3 runs to 15 residues. The CDR3 protein is CASSVLSGSAGELFF. The DNA of the CDR3 is TGTGCCAGCAGCGTACTTAGCGGGAGCGCCGGGGAGCTGTTTTTT.

This clonotype was observed at least ten times. The chain joins TRBV20-1 to TRBJ2-7; no clear D gene. Germline-derived CDR1 and CDR2 are DFQATT and SNEGSKA (reference sequence). This CDR3 contains 15 residues. V was trimmed by 6 bases and J by 3 bases, leaving 21 bases between them. The CDR3 loop is CSAPTPGVDNYEQYF. The CDR3, as DNA: TGCAGTGCCCCCACGCCGGGCGTCGATAACTACGAGCAGTACTTC.

This chain uses TRBV20-1 with TRBJ2-7, with D unresolved. Germline assignment: CDR1 DFQATT and CDR2 SNEGSKA (reference sequence). Trimming took off 1 base at V and 3 bases at J, with 7 bases between the two ends. The CDR3 is 12 residues long. The CDR3 DNA is TGCAGTGCTAGAGGGTTGGGCTACGAGCAGTACTTC. Amino acid sequence: CSARGLGYEQYF.

In DNA, the CDR3 is TGTGCCACCAGCAGCCGGAGACACCGAGTAGGCACCATATATTTT. It encodes CATSSRRHRVGTIYF. V is TRBV15 and J is TRBJ1-3; no firm D call. CDR1 is LNHNV, CDR2 YYDKDF, per germline (reference sequence). The CDR3 has 15 residues. V was pared by 3 bases and J by 9 bases, with 18 bases between.

The chain carries TRBV24-1 and TRBJ2-3, with unresolved D. V was shortened by 6 bases and J by 0 bases, with 9 bases between the two germline ends. The CDR3 is 14 amino acids. Germline lookup yields CDR1 KGHDR and CDR2 SFDVKD. CDR3 protein: CATSLRSSTDTQYF. The CDR3 DNA follows: TGTGCCACCAGTTTGAGGTCCAGCACAGATACGCAGTATTTT.

This clonotype occurred once. A much larger clone lies a single base off, so this may be a read error. V gene TRBV11-2 combines with J gene TRBJ2-2; the D is unclear. V was clipped by 5 bases and J by 0 bases, with 13 bases between them. There are 16 residues in the CDR3. The germline CDR1 and CDR2 sequences are SGHAT and FQNNGV. The CDR3 loop is CASSGRQSANTGELFF. The CDR3, as DNA: TGTGCCAGCAGCGGCAGACAAAGCGCGAACACCGGGGAGCTGTTTTTT. The entire variable domain, with the rest obtained from reference TRBV11-2 and TRBJ2-2, is as follows: EAGVAQSPRYKIIEKRQSVAFWCNPISGHATLYWYQQILGQGPKLLIQFQNNGVVDDSQLPKDRFSAERLKGVDSTLKIQPAKLEDSAVYLCASSGRQSANTGELFFGEGSRLTVL.

The chain combines TRBV20-1 with TRBJ1-2; 7 positions agree with TRBD1. Germline CDR1 reads DFQATT; CDR2 reads SNEGSKA (reference sequence). The trim removed 0 bases at V and 4 bases at J, leaving 5 bases unmatched. This CDR3 contains 14 residues. The CDR3 DNA is TGCAGTGCTAGAGAGGCAGGGGGGGCCTATGGCTACACCTTC. Its protein is CSAREAGGAYGYTF.

The chain joins TRBV7-2 to TRBJ2-7; perhaps D is TRBD1 or TRBD2 (5 bases each). Germline lookup yields CDR1 SGHTA and CDR2 FQGNSA. CDR3 length: 16 residues. The V and J ends lost 2 bases and 1 base respectively, with 15 bases between them. DNA of the CDR3: TGTGCCAGCAGCTTATTAGGGAGACAGTATTCCTACGAGCAGTACTTC. Protein: CASSLLGRQYSYEQYF.

This clonotype was found many times. V and J are TRBV4-3 and TRBJ1-2; 8 positions match TRBD1. The CDR3 consists of 15 residues. The junction had 7 bases not matched to a gene; V was cut back by 3 bases and J by 4 bases. Germline CDR1 reads LGHNA; CDR2 reads YSLEER. As DNA, the CDR3 is TGCGCCAGCAGCCATTGGGAACAGGGGGGCTATGGCTACACCTTC. Protein: CASSHWEQGGYGYTF.

The sample holds many counts of this clonotype. V is TRBV11-2 and J is TRBJ2-3; 8 nucleotides line up with TRBD2. The CDR3 runs to 15 residues. Per the germline V gene, CDR1 is SGHAT and CDR2 is FQNNGV. The V and J ends lost 3 bases and 5 bases, in that order; junction bases with no gene match: 7. CDR3 coding DNA: TGTGCCAGCAGCTTCGGGGGGGGCTTTGGAGATACGCAGTATTTT. Translating gives CASSFGGGFGDTQYF.

Ten or more counts support this clonotype. This chain connects TRBV14 to TRBJ1-1; 7 nucleotides match TRBD1. V shed 4 bases, J shed 6 bases, and the junction held 8 bases outside the gene matches. Germline assignment: CDR1 SGHDN and CDR2 FVKESK. This CDR3 contains 14 residues. In DNA form, the CDR3 reads TGTGCCAGCAGCCTCGGCACAGGGGATGCTGAAGCTTTCTTT. Residues: CASSLGTGDAEAFF.

This chain connects TRBV20-1 to TRBJ2-2; D may be TRBD1 (6 bases). CDR1 is DFQATT, CDR2 SNEGSKA, per germline (reference sequence). This CDR3 is built from 13 residues. With 1 base removed from V and 9 bases from J, the gap between germline ends came to 12 bases. The CDR3 region has the DNA TGCAGTGCTAGAGTGCGCCAGGGGAGGGAGCTGTTTTTT. It translates to CSARVRQGRELFF.

This clonotype was seen more than once but under ten times. The chain combines TRBV7-7 with TRBJ2-5, with D possibly matching TRBD2 (6 bases). The CDR3 has 13 residues. V was clipped by 5 bases and J by 5 bases, with 12 bases between them. Germline CDR1 is SSHAT and CDR2 is FNYEAQ (reference sequence). The chain's CDR3 is CASSTGRGETQYF. Here the CDR3 DNA reads TGTGCCAGCAGCACCGGTCGGGGGGAGACCCAGTACTTC.

This clonotype has ten or more counts. The CDR3 region has the DNA TGCGCCAGCAGCCCGGGGACTAGCGGGAGTATGGTTGAGACCCAGTACTTC. Encoded protein: CASSPGTSGSMVETQYF. The chain uses TRBV4-3 and TRBJ2-5; TRBD2 matches at 14 bases. Trimming cost V 4 bases and J 5 bases; bases outside gene matches: 9. Germline CDR1 is LGHNA and CDR2 is YSLEER. CDR3 length equals 17 residues.

The chain uses TRBV6-4 and TRBJ1-1; no clear D. Germline values: CDR1 MRHNA, CDR2 SNTAGT. This CDR3 contains 12 residues. The V gene lost 5 bases and the J gene lost 1 base, with 5 bases spanning the gap. CDR3 nucleotide sequence: TGTGCCAGCAGTCGAGGGAACACTGAAGCTTTCTTT. Translated, it gives CASSRGNTEAFF.

This chain connects TRBV11-2 to TRBJ1-1; D perhaps matches TRBD1 (6 bases). Trimming took off 4 bases at V and 11 bases at J, with 14 bases between the two ends. The germline V gene has CDR1 SGHAT and CDR2 FQNNGV. The CDR3 has 12 residues. The CDR3 DNA is TGTGCCAGCAGCTCAGTTGGACAGCTTGCTTTCTTT. Its translation is CASSSVGQLAFF.

V gene TRBV11-2 combines with J gene TRBJ2-1; TRBD1 is a possible D gene (6 bases). Germline-derived CDR1 and CDR2 are SGHAT and FQNNGV. V was cut by 7 bases and J by 8 bases, with 33 bases left in between. This CDR3 spans 19 amino acids. This CDR3 reads CASNPGATGTYEHVDEQFF. In nucleotides, the CDR3 is TGTGCCAGCAACCCAGGGGCGACAGGAACCTACGAGCATGTCGATGAGCAGTTCTTC.

This chain uses TRBV24-1 with TRBJ2-3; the D is unclear. The CDR3 loop spans 14 amino acids. V shed 4 bases and J shed 4 bases, with 11 bases lying between them. Germline assignment: CDR1 KGHDR and CDR2 SFDVKD. CDR3 nucleotide sequence: TGTGCCACCAGTGACCCTCCTACCCCAGATACGCAGTATTTT. Protein: CATSDPPTPDTQYF.

The chain carries TRBV20-1 and TRBJ2-7; D is possibly TRBD2 (6 bases). V lost 3 bases and J lost 5, with 17 bases in between. Germline V gives CDR1 DFQATT, CDR2 SNEGSKA (reference sequence). The CDR3 has 14 amino acids. CDR3 region: CSASGAGTNDEQYF. DNA of the CDR3: TGCAGTGCTAGTGGGGCGGGGACGAACGACGAGCAGTACTTC.

This chain connects TRBV29-1 to TRBJ2-7; 8 bases fit TRBD1. Germline CDR1 and CDR2: SQVTM and ANQGSEA. Losses at the gene ends were 6 bases for V and 0 bases for J; bases not matched to a gene: 4. This CDR3 contains 13 residues. The DNA of the CDR3 is TGCAGCGTCAGGACAGGGATCTCCTACGAGCAGTACTTC. It specifies CSVRTGISYEQYF.

In this sample, this clonotype turned up many times. The chain combines TRBV7-4 with TRBJ2-7, with D unresolved. Trimming cost V 1 base and J 4 bases, with 14 bases left between them. The CDR3 extends over 15 amino acids. The germline V gene encodes CDR1 SGHVT and CDR2 SQSDAQ. As DNA, the CDR3 is TGTGCCAGCAGCTTAGTCGCCAGCAGAAGGTACGAGCAGTACTTC. Its translation: CASSLVASRRYEQYF. Using reference TRBV7-4 and TRBJ2-7 for the parts outside the CDR3, the full variable domain is GAGVSQSPRYKVAKRGRDVALRCDSISGHVTLYWYRQTLGQGSEVLTYSQSDAQRDKSGRPSGRFSAERPERSVSTLKIQRTEQGDSAVYLCASSLVASRRYEQYFGPGTRLTVT.